What follows are 27 T cell receptor beta chains derived from one specimen sequenced in a study of cytomegalovirus exposure and HLA in healthy donors. This table comes from immunoSEQ multiplex PCR, and its TCRdb copy is limited to in-frame clones, with some not included. The sample has 160,000 or so clones; 86% are singletons. Sequences were obtained from PBMCs. The origin of the receptors is a man younger than 35 in good health and CMV-seropositive.

This clone has a handful of counts. V gene TRBV5-1 combines with J gene TRBJ2-7, with TRBD1 as a possible D gene (5 bases). CDR1 and CDR2 from the germline V gene are SGHRS and YFSETQ. The CDR3 spans 14 residues. Trimming stripped 0 bases from V and 3 bases from J, with 10 bases between. Here the CDR3 DNA reads TGCGCCAGCAGCTTGGTGGGGCTGAACTACGAGCAGTACTTC. Translating gives CASSLVGLNYEQYF.

With regard to this clone: Other DNA sequences within the sample encode an identical CDR3. The rearrangement joins TRBV9 to TRBJ1-1; tentatively, D is TRBD1 (5 bases). V was clipped by 0 bases and J by 6 bases, with 12 bases between them. Germline V lookup: CDR1 SGDLS, CDR2 YYNGEE. The CDR3 has 14 amino acids. CDR3 amino acids: CASSVGGGGSEAFF. Written as DNA, the CDR3 is TGTGCCAGCAGCGTAGGTGGGGGGGGATCTGAAGCTTTCTTT. The full variable domain, rest sourced from reference TRBV9 and TRBJ1-1, is DSGVTQTPKHLITATGQRVTLRCSPRSGDLSVYWYQQSLDQGLQFLIQYYNGEERAKGNILERFSAQQFPDLHSELNLSSLELGDSALYFCASSVGGGGSEAFFGQGTRLTVV.

The V and J genes are TRBV9 and TRBJ2-3, with a weak D call TRBD1 (6 bases). Germline V gives CDR1 SGDLS, CDR2 YYNGEE. Trimming removed 3 bases from V and 2 bases from J, with 10 bases in between. This CDR3 has 14 residues. DNA for the CDR3: TGTGCCAGCAGCGGGGACATATCCACAGATACGCAGTATTTT. This translates into CASSGDISTDTQYF.

The chain has TRBV6-1 and TRBJ1-2; 7 positions match TRBD1. Trimming cost V 0 bases and J 5 bases; bases outside gene matches: 3. CDR1 is MNHNS, CDR2 SASEGT, per germline. The CDR3 sequence is 14 residues long. The CDR3 sequence is CASSEAGTVYGYTF. CDR3 sequence (DNA): TGTGCCAGCAGTGAAGCGGGGACAGTGTATGGCTACACCTTC.

This clone appeared a few times. The chain has TRBV2 and TRBJ2-2, with 16 positions matching TRBD2. Germline CDR1 SNHLY, CDR2 FYNNEI. The CDR3 is 15 residues long. V shed 6 bases and J 8 bases; nucleotides not matched to a gene: 3. CDR3 DNA sequence: TGTGCCAGCAGGGGACTAGCGGGAGGGATGGGGGAGCTGTTTTTT. This sequence encodes CASRGLAGGMGELFF.

V and J are TRBV7-2 and TRBJ2-7, with D maybe TRBD2 (5 bases). Trimming stripped 7 bases from V and 3 bases from J, with 22 bases between. Germline V gives CDR1 SGHTA, CDR2 FQGNSA. The CDR3 loop spans 16 amino acids. CDR3 nucleotides: TGTGCCAGCACCTGGGGTAGATCTTTACTAGACTACGAGCAGTACTTC. This sequence encodes CASTWGRSLLDYEQYF.

The chain couples TRBV30 to TRBJ1-5; perhaps TRBD1 as D (5 bases). The CDR3 sequence is 13 residues long. CDR1 GTSNPN and CDR2 SVGIG come from the germline V gene (reference sequence). Trimming removed 3 bases at V and 6 bases at J, with 12 bases between. The CDR3 DNA sequence: TGTGCCTGGAGCCGGGGGGGAGGTCAGCCCCAGCATTTT. This gives the protein CAWSRGGGQPQHF.

The genes are TRBV27 and TRBJ2-5, with 7 bases that match TRBD1. CDR3 length: 14 amino acids. The V gene end was trimmed by 5 bases and the J gene end by 7 bases; junction bases not matched to a gene: 10. Germline CDR1 and CDR2: MNHEY and SMNVEV (reference sequence). CDR3 residues: CASSQTGARGTQYF. DNA for the CDR3: TGTGCCAGCAGTCAAACAGGGGCCCGCGGGACCCAGTACTTC.

This chain connects TRBV13 to TRBJ1-4, with 9 positions matching TRBD1. The ends lost 0 bases at V and 6 bases at J; junction bases unmatched: 8. CDR3 length: 17 residues. From germline, CDR1 is PRHDT and CDR2 FYEKMQ (reference sequence). CDR3 sequence (DNA): TGTGCCAGCAGCTTAGGGGGGTACAGGGGGCTTCATGAAAAACTGTTTTTT. Translating it yields CASSLGGYRGLHEKLFF.

The chain links TRBV7-3 to TRBJ2-1, with TRBD2 matching 8 bases. Trimming cost V 4 bases and J 7 bases; bases outside gene matches: 9. The CDR3 runs 15 residues. Per germline, CDR1 SGHTA and CDR2 FQGTGA. The CDR3 sequence is CASSSTGTRGNEQFF. CDR3 nucleotides: TGTGCCAGCAGCTCGACCGGGACTAGGGGAAATGAGCAGTTCTTC.

The CDR3 DNA sequence: TGTGCCAGCAGTGGGACAGGGATCAATGAGCAGTTCTTC. Translating gives CASSGTGINEQFF. The chain is built from TRBV7-6 and TRBJ2-1, with 9 bases identical to TRBD1. This CDR3 spans 13 amino acids. J was trimmed by 6 bases and V by 6 bases; bases with no gene match: 3. CDR1 and CDR2 from the germline V gene are SGHVS and FNYEAQ. Using reference TRBV7-6 and TRBJ2-1 for the parts outside the CDR3, the full variable domain is GAGVSQSPRYKVTKRGQDVALRCDPISGHVSLYWYRQALGQGPEFLTYFNYEAQQDKSGLPNDRFSAERPEGSISTLTIQRTEQRDSAMYRCASSGTGINEQFFGPGTRLTVL.

A few counts support this clone. This chain links TRBV29-1 with TRBJ1-3; the D gene is possibly TRBD1 (5 bases). This CDR3 is 15 amino acids long. The germline gives CDR1 SQVTM, CDR2 ANQGSEA. The V end was cut by 4 bases, the J end by 2 bases, with 15 bases between. For the CDR3, the DNA is TGCAGCGTTGGAGGTCTGCCGACAGCTGGAAACACCATATATTTT. Translating gives CSVGGLPTAGNTIYF.

This clone was observed once. This sequence joins TRBV7-6 and TRBJ2-7; tentatively, D is TRBD2 (6 bases). The CDR3 spans 17 residues. The V gene lost 4 bases and the J gene lost 6 bases, with 25 bases spanning the gap. Germline V gene lookup returns CDR1 SGHVS and CDR2 FNYEAQ. CDR3 in DNA: TGTGCCAGCAGCTCAAACCCCGGGACGGCGGGATTCGCCGAGCAGTACTTC. Translated: CASSSNPGTAGFAEQYF.

The gene calls are TRBV10-3 and TRBJ1-1, with D uncertain. The CDR3 length is 13 residues. Looked up from germline, CDR1 is ENHRY and CDR2 is SYGVKD. The V end lost 7 bases, the J end lost 1 base, and 10 bases lay between the germline ends. The CDR3 loop reads CAIKEVGNTEAFF. The CDR3, as DNA: TGTGCCATCAAAGAGGTTGGGAACACTGAAGCTTTCTTT.

V is TRBV5-6 and J is TRBJ2-7; 10 bases agree with TRBD1. The V gene's germline CDR1 is SGHDT and CDR2 YYEEEE. V shed 4 bases and J 2 bases; nucleotides not matched to a gene: 12. The CDR3 extends over 17 amino acids. CDR3 in DNA: TGTGCCAGCAGCGGAGCGGGACAGGGGATCCCTCCCTACGAGCAGTACTTC. Amino acid sequence: CASSGAGQGIPPYEQYF.

In DNA, the CDR3 is TGTGCCAGCAGACCTACAGGTGGCGAGCAGTACTTC. Translating it yields CASRPTGGEQYF. The J gene is TRBJ2-7, the V gene TRBV7-9; a possible D gene is TRBD1 (5 bases). V was pared by 6 bases and J by 6 bases, with 12 bases between. This CDR3 contains 12 residues. Germline V gene lookup returns CDR1 SEHNR and CDR2 FQNEAQ (reference sequence). The whole variable domain, remainder taken from reference TRBV7-9 and TRBJ2-7, is DTGVSQNPRHKITKRGQNVTFRCDPISEHNRLYWYRQTLGQGPEFLTYFQNEAQLEKSRLLSDRFSAERPKGSFSTLEIQRTEQGDSAMYLCASRPTGGEQYFGPGTRLTVT.

This clone has only one observation. The chain combines TRBV9 with TRBJ2-1; D might be TRBD2 (5 bases). Trimming cost V 0 bases and J 9 bases, with 7 bases left between them. The CDR3 contains 12 residues. Per germline, CDR1 SGDLS and CDR2 YYNGEE. The CDR3, as DNA: TGTGCCAGCAGCGTAGGAGAGGGTGAGCAGTTCTTC. Translation gives CASSVGEGEQFF.

This chain links TRBV30 with TRBJ1-5; tentative D call: TRBD1 (5 bases). CDR1 and CDR2 (germline): GTSNPN, SVGIG (reference sequence). The length of the CDR3 is 13 residues. V was shortened by 4 bases and J by 6 bases, with 13 bases between the two germline ends. CDR3 region: CAWNLFRGQPQHF. The CDR3 DNA is TGTGCCTGGAACTTGTTTAGGGGTCAGCCCCAGCATTTT.

The chain couples TRBV13 to TRBJ2-7, with D unclear. The CDR3 loop spans 12 amino acids. With 0 bases removed from V and 12 bases from J, the gap between germline ends came to 12 bases. Germline assignment: CDR1 PRHDT and CDR2 FYEKMQ (reference sequence). CDR3 bases: TGTGCCAGCAGCTTAGGCCGTGGTCCTACGTACTTC. Translating gives CASSLGRGPTYF.

This chain joins TRBV4-1 and TRBJ1-4; 7 bases map to TRBD1. The CDR3 totals 15 residues. Trimming took 0 bases from V and 5 from J; bases not matched to a gene: 3. Germline CDR1 and CDR2: MGHRA and YSYEKL. DNA of the CDR3: TGCGCCAGCAGCCAAGAGAGGGGGCGGAATGAAAAACTGTTTTTT. Translating it yields CASSQERGRNEKLFF.

This rearrangement joins TRBV7-2 to TRBJ2-3, with 11 bases aligning to TRBD2. V lost 9 bases, J lost 0 bases, and 8 bases stayed unmatched. This CDR3 region has 16 residues. From germline, CDR1 is SGHTA and CDR2 FQGNSA. Written as DNA, the CDR3 is TGTGCCAGTCGGACTAGCGGGTACTCTAGCACAGATACGCAGTATTTT. Residues: CASRTSGYSSTDTQYF.

This chain links TRBV9 with TRBJ1-5; a weak D match, TRBD1 (5 bases). Trimming shortened V by 3 bases and J by 9 bases, and 13 bases separated the two germline ends. The CDR3 is 13 residues long. CDR1 and CDR2 (germline): SGDLS, YYNGEE. CDR3 region: CASSAWTLTPQHF. In DNA form, the CDR3 reads TGTGCCAGCAGCGCCTGGACATTGACGCCCCAGCATTTT. Complete variable domain (other parts from reference TRBV9 and TRBJ1-5): DSGVTQTPKHLITATGQRVTLRCSPRSGDLSVYWYQQSLDQGLQFLIQYYNGEERAKGNILERFSAQQFPDLHSELNLSSLELGDSALYFCASSAWTLTPQHFGDGTRLSIL.

V and J are TRBV27 and TRBJ2-7; D perhaps matches TRBD2 (6 bases). Germline loops: CDR1 MNHEY, CDR2 SMNVEV (reference sequence). V lost 10 bases, J lost 1 base, and 14 bases lay in between. The CDR3 loop spans 13 amino acids. For the CDR3, the DNA is TGTGCCACCTCCGGGGGACCGTCCTACGAGCAGTACTTC. Translation gives CATSGGPSYEQYF.

The V and J genes are TRBV7-2 and TRBJ2-3; D gene unclear. With 5 bases removed from V and 0 bases from J, the gap between germline ends came to 9 bases. This CDR3 comprises 14 residues. Germline V gene data show CDR1 as SGHTA and CDR2 as FQGNSA. CDR3 sequence (DNA): TGTGCCAGCAGCGCCCGGTTGAGCACAGATACGCAGTATTTT. Translated, it gives CASSARLSTDTQYF.

This chain uses TRBV10-3 with TRBJ2-7; 8 nucleotides agree with TRBD2. Looked up from germline, CDR1 is ENHRY and CDR2 is SYGVKD. J lost 4 bases, V lost 6 bases, and 8 bases had no gene match. This CDR3 is 14 amino acids long. CDR3: CAISRREGSYEQYF. As DNA, the CDR3 is TGTGCCATCAGCAGACGGGAGGGGAGTTACGAGCAGTACTTC.

The chain links TRBV5-1 to TRBJ1-4; 7 nucleotides agree with TRBD1. The CDR3 contains 16 residues. V gave up 4 bases and J gave up 3 bases; unmatched junction bases: 9. Germline CDR1 reads SGHRS; CDR2 reads YFSETQ. The CDR3 sequence: CASSVEGARANEKLFF. DNA for the CDR3: TGCGCCAGCAGCGTTGAGGGGGCAAGGGCTAATGAAAAACTGTTTTTT.

J is TRBJ2-2 and V is TRBV7-9, with a weak D call TRBD1 (7 bases). This CDR3 is 16 amino acids long. Germline assignment: CDR1 SEHNR and CDR2 FQNEAQ (reference sequence). Between the trimmed V and J ends, which lost 1 base and 3 bases, there was a span of 12 bases. The CDR3 loop is CASSLGQGEDTGELFF. CDR3 DNA sequence: TGTGCCAGCAGCTTAGGGCAGGGGGAGGACACCGGGGAGCTGTTTTTT.